This T cell receptor (beta chain) derives from a study of blood T cells in healthy people across ages. The study's findings and limits: Greater diversity and more naive CD4+ cells were seen in long-lived donors than in aged donors. Getting older went along with TCR beta diversity per million T cells dropping roughly linearly.

A sample-barcoded 5' primer and a J-beta primer mix were used in a second PCR of about 7 to 12 cycles. TCRdb re-derived calls from the 5' RACE reads in MiXCR, one entry per CDR3 protein. The sample consists of hundreds of thousands of distinct CDR3 sequences, about 53% of them appearing once. In regard to this clonotype: What it binds is unknown.

The extraction recovered at least 5.5 micrograms of total RNA per sample. The CDR3 sequence is 16 residues long. V was clipped by 4 bases and J by 4 bases; unmatched bases: 8. The germline gives CDR1 LGHNA, CDR2 YNFKEQ. The sequence derives from a man aged 80 or over in good health. Source material: blood. The rearrangement joins TRBV4-2 to TRBJ2-1, with TRBD2 matching 9 bases. The CDR3 is CASSLGLAPEYNEQFF. CDR3 sequence (DNA): TGTGCCAGCAGCCTCGGACTAGCGCCGGAGTACAATGAGCAGTTCTTC.